These 32 T cell receptor beta chains came from one sample sequenced in a study of ipilimumab plus nivolumab after autologous stem cell transplantation. The assay was immunoSEQ multiplex PCR, and TCRdb's table has in-frame clones only and misses some. This table holds roughly 86,000 clones, around 80% found once. Material: PBMCs, obtained in a trial of ipilimumab plus nivolumab as post-transplant consolidation. The receptors stem from a male donor with diffuse large B-cell lymphoma.

The chain is built from TRBV19 and TRBJ1-5; TRBD1 agrees at 7 bases. The CDR3 has 12 amino acids. CDR1 and CDR2 (germline): LNHDA, SQIVND (reference sequence). The J segment lost 15 bases and the V segment lost 3 bases, leaving 8 bases of the junction unmatched. CDR3 amino acids: CASSIGQASWHF. The CDR3 nucleotides read TGTGCCAGTAGTATTGGACAGGCCTCCTGGCATTTT.

The chain carries TRBV19 and TRBJ2-1, with 11 bases matching TRBD2. The CDR3 runs to 15 residues. Germline trimming cut 3 bases from V and 6 bases from J; bases unmatched to any gene: 4. Germline CDR1 LNHDA, CDR2 SQIVND (reference sequence). The CDR3 protein is CASSILTSGTNEQFF. CDR3 nucleotides: TGTGCCAGTAGTATCTTGACTAGCGGGACCAATGAGCAGTTCTTC.

Only a few counts were recorded for this clone. V gene TRBV4-1 combines with J gene TRBJ1-1; maybe TRBD1 (6 bases). CDR1 is MGHRA, CDR2 YSYEKL, per germline. The V end was cut by 1 base, the J end by 11 bases, with 26 bases between. The CDR3 has 17 amino acids. CDR3 in DNA: TGCGCCAGCAGCCAAGTTGGGGCAGGGGCGCAGGGTCGGCGGGCTTTCTTT. Translation gives CASSQVGAGAQGRRAFF.

V gene TRBV9 combines with J gene TRBJ2-1, with 12 bases identical to TRBD2. Per germline, CDR1 SGDLS and CDR2 YYNGEE. V was pared by 7 bases and J by 1 base, with 9 bases of the junction left unmatched. This CDR3 is 17 amino acids long. The CDR3 region is CASASPGTSGSYNEQFF. The CDR3 DNA is TGTGCCAGCGCATCCCCCGGGACTAGCGGGTCCTACAATGAGCAGTTCTTC.

This clone was counted a few times. The chain's CDR3 is CASSLGMADSPLHF. Here the CDR3 DNA reads TGTGCCAGCAGCTTAGGTATGGCTGATTCACCCCTCCACTTT. This chain links TRBV7-2 with TRBJ1-6; D is unclear. The germline V gene encodes CDR1 SGHTA and CDR2 FQGNSA. Trimming removed 1 base from V and 8 bases from J, with 9 bases in between. The CDR3 loop spans 14 amino acids.

V and J are TRBV7-2 and TRBJ2-7; D is perhaps TRBD1 or TRBD2 (5 bases each). The V end was cut by 6 bases, the J end by 2 bases, with 14 bases between. The CDR3 extends over 14 amino acids. CDR1 SGHTA and CDR2 FQGNSA come from the germline V gene. DNA for the CDR3: TGTGCCAGCAGTTTAACACCGGGACCCTACGAGCAGTACTTC. Amino acids: CASSLTPGPYEQYF. The whole variable domain, filled in from reference TRBV7-2 and TRBJ2-7, reads GAGVSQSPSNKVTEKGKDVELRCDPISGHTALYWYRQSLGQGLEFLIYFQGNSAPDKSGLPSDRFSAERTGGSVSTLTIQRTQQEDSAVYLCASSLTPGPYEQYFGPGTRLTVT.

V and J are TRBV7-3 and TRBJ1-2; tentatively, D is TRBD1 (5 bases). V was cut by 2 bases and J by 3 bases, with 22 bases left in between. The germline V gene has CDR1 SGHTA and CDR2 FQGTGA. The CDR3 runs 18 residues. The CDR3 nucleotides read TGTGCCAGCAGCTTATCCCCGGGGGTTGGGGGATCCGACTATGGCTACACCTTC. Its translation: CASSLSPGVGGSDYGYTF.

The J gene is TRBJ2-1, the V gene TRBV5-6; 15 nucleotides agree with TRBD2. J gave up 10 bases and V 7 bases, and 12 bases lay outside the gene matches. The CDR3 totals 16 residues. Germline V lookup: CDR1 SGHDT, CDR2 YYEEEE. The CDR3 sequence is CASRRWTSGGAYEQFF. CDR3 sequence (DNA): TGTGCCAGCCGACGATGGACTAGCGGGGGGGCATACGAGCAGTTCTTC.

The chain employs TRBV6-5 and TRBJ1-1; D not certain. The germline gives CDR1 MNHEY, CDR2 SVGAGI. Trimming cost V 6 bases and J 1 base, with 12 bases left between them. The CDR3 consists of 14 residues. The CDR3 here is CASRAQRSNTEAFF. The CDR3 coding sequence is TGTGCCAGCAGAGCGCAAAGGTCGAACACTGAAGCTTTCTTT.

About this clone itself: Its ends do not fully match the called genes, so a read error is possible. In the same sample, other DNA sequences code for this CDR3. The V gene is TRBV19, the J gene TRBJ1-2, with TRBD1 as a possible D gene (6 bases). The length of the CDR3 is 12 residues. Germline V gene data show CDR1 as LNHDA and CDR2 as SQIVND (reference sequence). DNA of the CDR3: TGCGCCAGTAAGGAGATAAGGGGGAACTACACCTTC. This translates into CASKEIRGNYTF.

The V gene is TRBV4-2, the J gene TRBJ2-7; possibly TRBD1 for D (5 bases). This CDR3 spans 14 amino acids. CDR1 is LGHNA, CDR2 YNFKEQ, per germline. Trimming cost V 3 bases and J 0 bases, with 9 bases left between them. In DNA, the CDR3 is TGTGCCAGCAGCCATGAAGACAGCTCCTACGAGCAGTACTTC. Residues: CASSHEDSSYEQYF.

The rearrangement uses TRBV7-2 and TRBJ2-1; D may be TRBD2 (5 bases). The germline V and J ends were trimmed by 1 base and 9 bases, with 16 bases remaining between them. Germline V CDR1 and CDR2: SGHTA, FQGNSA. The CDR3 is made up of 15 amino acids. The CDR3 spells CASSLVPPSIFEQFF. CDR3 DNA sequence: TGTGCCAGCAGCTTAGTCCCTCCTAGCATCTTTGAGCAGTTCTTC.

V gene TRBV18 combines with J gene TRBJ1-6, with D perhaps TRBD1 (5 bases). Germline V CDR1 and CDR2: KGHSH, LQKENI. Trimming removed 2 bases from V and 7 bases from J, with 18 bases in between. The CDR3 covers 17 residues. The CDR3 DNA is TGTGCCAGCTCACCAGGCGGGGGTCAAAGAGGGAATTCACCCCTCCACTTT. Its translation: CASSPGGGQRGNSPLHF.

The chain recombines TRBV7-3 with TRBJ2-3; no clear D. V was trimmed by 5 bases and J by 4 bases, leaving 10 bases between them. Per germline, CDR1 SGHTA and CDR2 FQGTGA. The CDR3 runs 13 residues. The CDR3 protein is CASSQNIADTQYF. The DNA for the CDR3 is TGTGCCAGCAGCCAAAACATAGCAGATACGCAGTATTTT.

The chain carries TRBV28 and TRBJ1-5; D remains unclear. The CDR3 loop spans 14 amino acids. V was pared by 3 bases and J by 5 bases, with 11 bases between. The V gene's germline CDR1 is MDHEN and CDR2 SYDVKM. For the CDR3, the DNA is TGTGCCAGCAGTTTTTCCGGGAGGGATCAGCCCCAGCATTTT. Encoded protein: CASSFSGRDQPQHF. Combining the CDR3 with reference TRBV28 and TRBJ1-5 gives the whole variable domain DVKVTQSSRYLVKRTGEKVFLECVQDMDHENMFWYRQDPGLGLRLIYFSYDVKMKEKGDIPEGYSVSREKKERFSLILESASTNQTSMYLCASSFSGRDQPQHFGDGTRLSIL.

The CDR3 DNA reads TGTGCCACCAGCCTAGGACAGACCGAGACCCAGTACTTC. It specifies CATSLGQTETQYF. This chain links TRBV15 with TRBJ2-5, with a possible D match to TRBD1 (6 bases). Germline V gives CDR1 LNHNV, CDR2 YYDKDF (reference sequence). The V end lost 5 bases, the J end lost 5 bases, and 12 bases lay between the germline ends. The CDR3 runs to 13 residues.

This clone was counted at least ten times. The chain recombines TRBV7-2 with TRBJ1-3, with 8 nucleotides matching TRBD1. The length of the CDR3 is 16 residues. The germline V gene encodes CDR1 SGHTA and CDR2 FQGNSA. Trimming removed 1 base from V and 0 bases from J; junction bases left unmatched: 2. Here the CDR3 reads CASSLGDRISGNTIYF. Here the CDR3 DNA reads TGTGCCAGCAGCTTAGGGGACAGGATCTCTGGAAACACCATATATTTT.

This rearrangement joins TRBV19 to TRBJ1-5; 7 positions match TRBD1. CDR1 and CDR2 (germline): LNHDA, SQIVND (reference sequence). V gave up 6 bases and J gave up 4 bases; unmatched junction bases: 12. The CDR3 runs to 16 residues. As DNA, the CDR3 is TGTGCCAGTAGGGATCGACAGGGTATGGGTAATCAGCCCCAGCATTTT. Translating gives CASRDRQGMGNQPQHF.

The rearrangement uses TRBV7-2 and TRBJ1-4; no clear D. Germline CDR1 SGHTA, CDR2 FQGNSA. V was clipped by 1 base and J by 7 bases, with 4 bases between them. The CDR3 totals 12 residues. The CDR3: CASSLDGEKLFF. DNA of the CDR3: TGTGCCAGCAGCTTAGACGGTGAAAAACTGTTTTTT.

V is TRBV14 and J is TRBJ2-3; a possible D gene is TRBD2 (6 bases). The CDR3 consists of 14 residues. Germline loops: CDR1 SGHDN, CDR2 FVKESK. V was trimmed by 3 bases and J by 2 bases, leaving 9 bases between them. CDR3 in DNA: TGTGCCAGCAGCCACCGGGAGTTCACAGATACGCAGTATTTT. Translating it yields CASSHREFTDTQYF.

This chain uses TRBV10-3 with TRBJ2-5; TRBD2 aligns across 9 bases. The DNA end favors TRBJ2-7, so the J call may be wrong. Germline assignment: CDR1 ENHRY and CDR2 SYGVKD. The CDR3 extends over 14 amino acids. This CDR3 reads CAISGVAGVYEQYF. The DNA of the CDR3 is TGTGCCATCAGTGGGGTAGCGGGGGTTTACGAGCAGTACTTC.

This chain uses TRBV4-1 with TRBJ2-3; TRBD2 matches 7 bases. The length of the CDR3 is 15 residues. The V segment lost 1 base and the J segment 8 bases; nucleotides outside the gene matches: 9. CDR1 is MGHRA, CDR2 YSYEKL, per germline. CDR3 loop: CASSQVRSSGGTQYF. Written as DNA, the CDR3 is TGCGCCAGCAGCCAAGTGAGGTCTAGCGGAGGTACGCAGTATTTT.

In DNA form, the CDR3 reads TGTGCCAGCAGTATAGAGGGTCCCTACGAGCAGTACTTC. Its translation is CASSIEGPYEQYF. The genes are TRBV2 and TRBJ2-7, with D possibly TRBD2 on 5 matching bases. Trimming left V 5 bases short and J 2 bases short, with 10 bases between. Looked up from germline, CDR1 is SNHLY and CDR2 is FYNNEI. The CDR3 runs 13 residues.

The rearrangement joins TRBV5-6 to TRBJ2-7; possible D gene TRBD1, 6 bases. Germline loops: CDR1 SGHDT, CDR2 YYEEEE. Trimming took 7 bases from V and 2 from J, leaving 16 bases between them. This CDR3 has 14 residues. CDR3 in DNA: TGTGCCAGCGAGCGCCAGGGGAGCCCCTACGAGCAGTACTTC. As protein: CASERQGSPYEQYF.

The chain combines TRBV7-8 with TRBJ2-2, with 9 bases matching TRBD2. J lost 7 bases, V lost 1 base, and 7 bases had no gene match. Germline-derived CDR1 and CDR2 are SGHVS and FQNEAQ. This CDR3 contains 16 residues. The CDR3 DNA sequence: TGTGCCAGCAGCTTAGTTCGGCGGGGGGGCCGCGGGGAGCTGTTTTTT. Amino acid sequence: CASSLVRRGGRGELFF.

The V and J genes are TRBV19 and TRBJ1-4; 7 nucleotides align to TRBD1. There are 15 residues in the CDR3. The germline V gene has CDR1 LNHDA and CDR2 SQIVND (reference sequence). The junction had 5 bases not matched to a gene; V was cut back by 5 bases and J by 2 bases. CDR3 sequence (DNA): TGTGCCAGTAGTGCCAGGGGGGCGACTAATGAAAAACTGTTTTTT. Translated, it gives CASSARGATNEKLFF.

This rearrangement joins TRBV19 to TRBJ2-1; D possibly corresponds to TRBD2 (7 bases). The V gene lost 11 bases and the J gene lost 0 bases, with 29 bases spanning the gap. Germline V gene lookup returns CDR1 LNHDA and CDR2 SQIVND (reference sequence). The CDR3 totals 19 residues. The CDR3 nucleotides are TGTGCCTCAAAAGGACCTGGGCGGGGGCGAAAGAGCTCCTACAATGAGCAGTTCTTC. Translation: CASKGPGRGRKSSYNEQFF.

This rearrangement joins TRBV6-6 to TRBJ1-1, with unresolved D. Trimming shortened V by 11 bases and J by 7 bases, and 14 bases separated the two germline ends. The germline V gene has CDR1 MNHNY and CDR2 SVGAGI (reference sequence). This CDR3 has 11 residues. The CDR3 sequence: CAAALSGEAFF. The CDR3 coding sequence is TGTGCCGCCGCCCTAAGCGGTGAAGCTTTCTTT.

The gene calls are TRBV19 and TRBJ1-2; unclear D gene. Trimming removed 3 bases at V and 6 bases at J, with 11 bases between. CDR1 and CDR2 from the germline V gene are LNHDA and SQIVND (reference sequence). This CDR3 is 13 amino acids long. CDR3 sequence (DNA): TGTGCCAGTAGTATGGTTGCGGGGAATGGCTACACCTTC. It yields the protein CASSMVAGNGYTF.

The chain employs TRBV9 and TRBJ1-1, with D perhaps TRBD1 (5 bases). The CDR3 loop spans 14 amino acids. Trimming took off 2 bases at V and 3 bases at J, with 11 bases between the two ends. Germline CDR1 SGDLS, CDR2 YYNGEE. The CDR3 coding sequence is TGTGCCAGCAGCGTCCGAGGGGACGACACTGAAGCTTTCTTT. Translated, it gives CASSVRGDDTEAFF.

This sequence joins TRBV4-3 and TRBJ1-2; 8 nucleotides align to TRBD1. The germline V gene has CDR1 LGHNA and CDR2 YSLEER. V shed 4 bases and J 14 bases; nucleotides not matched to a gene: 12. The CDR3 covers 13 residues. CDR3 residues: CASSRNPGQANTF. The DNA for the CDR3 is TGCGCCAGCAGCCGTAACCCGGGACAGGCCAATACCTTC.

The rearrangement joins TRBV10-2 to TRBJ1-6; D perhaps matches TRBD1 (5 bases). V was shortened by 7 bases and J by 7 bases, with 20 bases between the two germline ends. The CDR3 is made up of 16 amino acids. Germline CDR1 is WSHSY and CDR2 is SAAADI. CDR3 protein: CASTPIAGRSNSPLHF. In nucleotides, the CDR3 is TGCGCCAGCACCCCGATCGCGGGACGATCCAATTCACCCCTCCACTTT.